Listed below are T cell receptor beta chains from one sample, sequenced in a study of blood T cell repertoires in COVID-19. Generated by immunoSEQ multiplex PCR, the TCRdb table keeps only in-frame clones and is missing some. This sample has about 140,000 clones, with under 90% found just once. Sequenced sample: PBMCs or T cells enriched from blood (not recorded which). These receptors were taken from a woman under 30 who had been exposed to COVID-19. Each CDR3 is given with its conserved first and last residue. The D gene is left open where the match is weak. A row's size may be missing; if present it is once, few, many or a size class.

d_gene: NA
len: 13
v_gene: TRBV3-1/TRBV3-2
j_gene: TRBJ1-1
abundance: NA
CDR3nt: TGTGCCAGCAGCCAAGGCGAAAAAACTGAAGCTTTCTTT
CDR3aa: CASSQGEKTEAFF

d_gene: TRBD2
len: 17
v_gene: TRBV29-1
j_gene: TRBJ2-3
abundance: NA
CDR3nt: TGCAGCGTTGATCGGGGACTAGGCGTCAGTGGCACAGATACGCAGTATTTT
CDR3aa: CSVDRGLGVSGTDTQYF

d_gene: NA
len: 15
v_gene: TRBV3-1/TRBV3-2
j_gene: TRBJ2-1
abundance: NA
CDR3nt: TGTGCCAGCAGCCAAGATACAGTCTCCTACAATGAGCAGTTCTTC
CDR3aa: CASSQDTVSYNEQFF

d_gene: NA
len: 13
v_gene: TRBV30
j_gene: TRBJ1-1
abundance: NA
CDR3nt: TGTGCCTGGAGTCCCGAGGTGTACACTGAAGCTTTCTTT
CDR3aa: CAWSPEVYTEAFF

d_gene: NA
len: 15
v_gene: TRBV6-5
j_gene: TRBJ1-6
abundance: NA
CDR3nt: TGTGCCGGGCGACAAGGGAGTCTTGGTAATTCACCCCTCCACTTT
CDR3aa: CAGRQGSLGNSPLHF

d_gene: TRBD1
len: 17
v_gene: TRBV15
j_gene: TRBJ1-5
abundance: NA
CDR3nt: TGTGCCACCAGCAGAGACAGGGGGCTAACTTTAAATCAGCCCCAGCATTTT
CDR3aa: CATSRDRGLTLNQPQHF

d_gene: NA
len: 14
v_gene: TRBV5-1
j_gene: TRBJ1-2
abundance: few
CDR3nt: TGCGCCAGCAGCTTTACCGGGGGGGACTATGGCTACACCTTC
CDR3aa: CASSFTGGDYGYTF

d_gene: NA
len: 15
v_gene: TRBV18
j_gene: TRBJ2-3
abundance: NA
CDR3nt: TGTGCCAGCTCACCTCCCCTTGGCCCCACAGATACGCAGTATTTT
CDR3aa: CASSPPLGPTDTQYF

d_gene: NA
len: 13
v_gene: TRBV7-3
j_gene: TRBJ2-1
abundance: NA
CDR3nt: TGTGCCAGCAGCTTAGGTGGGCCGGATGAGCAGTTCTTC
CDR3aa: CASSLGGPDEQFF

d_gene: NA
len: 13
v_gene: TRBV19
j_gene: TRBJ1-1
abundance: NA
CDR3nt: TGTGCCAGTAGTATAGTCGGCAGGAATCAAGCTTTCTTT
CDR3aa: CASSIVGRNQAFF

d_gene: NA
len: 14
v_gene: TRBV7-6
j_gene: TRBJ1-1
abundance: NA
CDR3nt: TGTGCCAGCAGCTTAGACAGGGCTCCCACTGAAGCTTTCTTT
CDR3aa: CASSLDRAPTEAFF

d_gene: NA
len: 14
v_gene: TRBV19
j_gene: TRBJ2-7
abundance: NA
CDR3nt: TGTGCCAGTCAGCCCGCGGGAAACCACTACGAGCAGTACTTC
CDR3aa: CASQPAGNHYEQYF

d_gene: NA
len: 16
v_gene: TRBV14
j_gene: TRBJ2-7
abundance: NA
CDR3nt: TGTGCCAGCAGCCAAACCACAGGCCCTCCTCCCTACGAGCAGTACTTC
CDR3aa: CASSQTTGPPPYEQYF

d_gene: NA
len: 14
v_gene: TRBV7-9
j_gene: TRBJ2-2
abundance: NA
CDR3nt: TGTGCCAGCAGCTCAGGGATTTTAGCCGGGGAGCTGTTTTTT
CDR3aa: CASSSGILAGELFF

d_gene: TRBD1
len: 14
v_gene: TRBV6-5
j_gene: TRBJ2-7
abundance: NA
CDR3nt: TGTGCCAGCAGTACCGGGACAGGGTCCTACGAGCAGTACTTC
CDR3aa: CASSTGTGSYEQYF

d_gene: TRBD2
len: 15
v_gene: TRBV27
j_gene: TRBJ2-2
abundance: NA
CDR3nt: TGTGCCAGCAGTAAACTAGCGGGACGTACCGGGGAGCTGTTTTTT
CDR3aa: CASSKLAGRTGELFF

d_gene: NA
len: 15
v_gene: TRBV28
j_gene: TRBJ1-2
abundance: few
CDR3nt: TGTGCCAGCAGCACCATGCGCGGGCTAGTCTATGGCTACACCTTC
CDR3aa: CASSTMRGLVYGYTF

d_gene: NA
len: 16
v_gene: TRBV27
j_gene: TRBJ2-7
abundance: NA
CDR3nt: TGTGCCAGCAGGCCTGCATCCCAAACGGGTTGGGACGAGCAGTACTTC
CDR3aa: CASRPASQTGWDEQYF

d_gene: NA
len: 14
v_gene: TRBV29-1
j_gene: TRBJ1-2
abundance: NA
CDR3nt: TGCAGCGTTGAAAAGTACCGAAGAGTCTATGGCTACACCTTC
CDR3aa: CSVEKYRRVYGYTF

d_gene: NA
len: 16
v_gene: TRBV11-3
j_gene: TRBJ1-3
abundance: NA
CDR3nt: TGTGCCAGCAGCTTGAATAACAGGGATGCTGGAAACACCATATATTTT
CDR3aa: CASSLNNRDAGNTIYF

d_gene: NA
len: 13
v_gene: TRBV28
j_gene: TRBJ1-2
abundance: few
CDR3nt: TGTGCCAGCAGCCCCGGGACTAACTATGGCTACACCTTC
CDR3aa: CASSPGTNYGYTF

d_gene: NA
len: 15
v_gene: TRBV5-5
j_gene: TRBJ2-4
abundance: NA
CDR3nt: TGTGCCAGCAGCTTGGGCCCAGGGTCCCAAAACATTCAGTACTTC
CDR3aa: CASSLGPGSQNIQYF

d_gene: NA
len: 15
v_gene: TRBV11-2
j_gene: TRBJ1-1
abundance: NA
CDR3nt: TGTGCCAGCAGCAAGACAGGCACCATGAACACTGAAGCTTTCTTT
CDR3aa: CASSKTGTMNTEAFF

d_gene: TRBD2
len: 18
v_gene: TRBV3-1/TRBV3-2
j_gene: TRBJ2-3
abundance: few
CDR3nt: TGTGCCAGCAGCCGATTAATAGCGGGAGTGATGGGGACAGATACGCAGTATTTT
CDR3aa: CASSRLIAGVMGTDTQYF

d_gene: NA
len: 12
v_gene: TRBV4-2
j_gene: TRBJ1-6
abundance: NA
CDR3nt: TGTGCCAGCAGCGGTGGACGCGGGCCCCTCCACTTT
CDR3aa: CASSGGRGPLHF

d_gene: TRBD2
len: 17
v_gene: TRBV15
j_gene: TRBJ2-7
abundance: NA
CDR3nt: TGTGCCACCAGCAAGGGACTAGCGGGAGGTTCCCGCGGCGAGCAGTACTTC
CDR3aa: CATSKGLAGGSRGEQYF

d_gene: TRBD2
len: 14
v_gene: TRBV19
j_gene: TRBJ2-3
abundance: NA
CDR3nt: TGTGCCAGTAGTATACCCTCGGGAGGACATACGCAGTATTTT
CDR3aa: CASSIPSGGHTQYF

d_gene: TRBD1
len: 14
v_gene: TRBV27
j_gene: TRBJ2-4
abundance: once
CDR3nt: TGTGCCAGCAGCCCCAGGGGGGCCAAAAACATTCAGTACTTC
CDR3aa: CASSPRGAKNIQYF

d_gene: TRBD1
len: 16
v_gene: TRBV28
j_gene: TRBJ1-5
abundance: NA
CDR3nt: TGTGCCAGCAGTCCCCACGGGCAGGGGGTTCATCAGCCCCAGCATTTT
CDR3aa: CASSPHGQGVHQPQHF